This TCR beta chain comes out of a study of cytomegalovirus exposure and HLA in healthy donors. Germline values: CDR1 SSHAT, CDR2 FNYEAQ (reference sequence). V trimming: 5 bases; J trimming: 6 bases; junction bases outside the gene matches: 9. The CDR3 has 15 amino acids. The PCR contained 60 Vbeta and 13 Jbeta primers. The method was immunoSEQ multiplex PCR; TCRdb's version includes in-frame clones alone and lacks a portion of them. The sample carries about 160,000 clones, roughly 80% recorded once. V usage is TRBV7-7 and J usage is TRBJ2-2; 7 bases agree with TRBD1. Sequencing was performed on PBMCs. The TCR sequence derives from a female donor in good health and CMV-seronegative. This CDR3 is CASSPRDRWAGELFF. Here the CDR3 DNA reads TGTGCCAGCAGCCCCCGGGACAGATGGGCCGGGGAGCTGTTTTTT.